The sequence of this T cell receptor beta chain was determined in a study of blood T cells in healthy people across ages. Germline V gene lookup returns CDR1 SGHRS and CDR2 YFSETQ. The CDR3 consists of 14 residues. V shed 8 bases and J shed 0 bases, with 15 bases lying between them. This clonotype appeared a few times. Its specificity is not known. General study points: The study could not conclusively compare naive and antigen-experienced cells, given its unsorted PBMCs. Whereas aged donors had fewer naive CD4+ cells, long-lived donors had more of them and higher diversity. The fall in TCR beta diversity per million T cells was roughly linear with age.

Primed by a sample-barcoded 5' primer and a J-beta primer mix, a second PCR proceeded for 7 to 11 cycles. The yield of each sample was at least 2.5 million CDR3-containing paired-end reads. Using its own MiXCR run on the 5' RACE reads, TCRdb lists one record per CDR3 protein. Of approximately 1.5 million distinct CDR3 sequences in the sample, roughly 32% were seen once. The specimen sequenced was blood. The source of this sequence is a woman aged 25-40 years in good health. The chain is built from TRBV5-1 and TRBJ2-7; D might be TRBD1 (5 bases). The CDR3 nucleotides are TGCGCCAGTCAGGGTTCAACGAGCTCCTACGAGCAGTACTTC. As protein: CASQGSTSSYEQYF.